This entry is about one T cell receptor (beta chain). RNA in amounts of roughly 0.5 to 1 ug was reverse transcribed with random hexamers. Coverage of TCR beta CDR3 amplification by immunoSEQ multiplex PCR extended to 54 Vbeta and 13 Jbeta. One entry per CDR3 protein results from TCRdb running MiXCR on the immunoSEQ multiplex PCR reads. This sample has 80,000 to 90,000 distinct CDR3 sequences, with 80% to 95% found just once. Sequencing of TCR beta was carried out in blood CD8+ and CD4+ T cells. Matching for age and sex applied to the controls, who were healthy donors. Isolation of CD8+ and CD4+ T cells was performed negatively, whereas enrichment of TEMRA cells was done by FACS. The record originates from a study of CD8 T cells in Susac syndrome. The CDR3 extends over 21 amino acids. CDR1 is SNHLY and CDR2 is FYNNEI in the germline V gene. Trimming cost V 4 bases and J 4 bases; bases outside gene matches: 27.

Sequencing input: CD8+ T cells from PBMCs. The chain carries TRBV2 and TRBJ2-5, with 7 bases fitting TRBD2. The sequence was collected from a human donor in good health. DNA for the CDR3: TGTGCCAGCAGTGCTCCGTGGCTAGCGGAAAACGAGGGGAACCTATTAGAGACCCAGTACTTC. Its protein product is CASSAPWLAENEGNLLETQYF.